This passage covers 8 T cell receptor beta chains from one sample sequenced in a study of T cell repertoires in cytomegalovirus infection. MiXCR was run by TCRdb on the reads, yielding one entry per CDR3 protein. The sample carries a few hundred thousand distinct CDR3 sequences, about 39% recorded once. The antigens of these receptors remain unknown. The material was cultured PBMCs, obtained from culture after CMV antigen stimulation. The origin of the receptors is a human donor in good health (CMV status not recorded). Some clones in this sample may be carry-over from other donors' samples.

The chain couples TRBV12-3 or TRBV12-4 to TRBJ2-2; D may be TRBD1 or TRBD2 (5 bases each). The CDR3 is made up of 19 amino acids. V dropped 1 base and J dropped 1 base, with 19 bases sitting between them. The CDR3 nucleotides are TGTGCCAGCAGTTTAGTAGGTGGAAGGGGACGGAGGAACACCGGGGAGCTGTTTTTT. Amino acids: CASSLVGGRGRRNTGELFF.

The chain employs TRBV20-1 and TRBJ2-7, with 10 nucleotides matching TRBD2. This CDR3 has 14 residues. Germline trimming cut 2 bases from V and 3 bases from J; bases unmatched to any gene: 4. Looked up from germline, CDR1 is DFQATT and CDR2 is SNEGSKA (reference sequence). The CDR3 DNA sequence: TGCAGTGCTAGACGGACTAGCGGAAACTACGAGCAGTACTTC. Amino acids: CSARRTSGNYEQYF.

V is TRBV6-5 and J is TRBJ1-5; D ambiguous. CDR1 MNHEY and CDR2 SVGAGI come from the germline V gene. The CDR3 has 13 residues. Trimming took off 5 bases at V and 4 bases at J, with 9 bases between the two ends. CDR3 residues: CASSRAANQPQHF. The CDR3 DNA is TGTGCCAGCAGTAGGGCAGCAAATCAGCCCCAGCATTTT.

This clonotype was seen a few times. The V gene is TRBV7-2, the J gene TRBJ1-5, with no clear D. CDR3 length: 11 residues. Trimming took 3 bases from V and 6 from J, leaving 3 bases between them. Per the germline V gene, CDR1 is SGHTA and CDR2 is FQGNSA. The CDR3 is CASSFSQPQHF. The CDR3 DNA reads TGTGCCAGCAGCTTCAGTCAGCCCCAGCATTTT. Full variable domain (missing parts from reference TRBV7-2 and TRBJ1-5): GAGVSQSPSNKVTEKGKDVELRCDPISGHTALYWYRQSLGQGLEFLIYFQGNSAPDKSGLPSDRFSAERTGGSVSTLTIQRTQQEDSAVYLCASSFSQPQHFGDGTRLSIL.

This clonotype was found a few times. This chain joins TRBV19 and TRBJ2-3; 8 bases map to TRBD2. CDR1 LNHDA and CDR2 SQIVND come from the germline V gene (reference sequence). V trimming: 0 bases; J trimming: 3 bases; junction bases outside the gene matches: 11. The CDR3 runs 18 residues. The CDR3 here is CASSIDHLPGLGTDTQYF. The CDR3, as DNA: TGTGCCAGTAGTATAGATCACCTCCCGGGACTAGGAACAGATACGCAGTATTTT.

The V call is TRBV6-2 or TRBV6-3, the J call TRBJ2-1; 7 nucleotides match TRBD1. The CDR3 covers 12 residues. J was trimmed by 9 bases and V by 5 bases; bases with no gene match: 4. Germline CDR1 MNHEY, CDR2 SVGEGT. CDR3 protein: CASSDRVAEQFF. In nucleotides, the CDR3 is TGTGCCAGCAGTGACAGGGTAGCTGAGCAGTTCTTC.

This rearrangement joins TRBV20-1 to TRBJ2-1, with D perhaps assigned TRBD1 or TRBD2 (6 bases each). This CDR3 has 14 amino acids. V lost 3 bases to trimming and J lost 4 bases, with 13 bases between them. Germline V gene sequence: CDR1 DFQATT, CDR2 SNEGSKA (reference sequence). CDR3 in DNA: TGCAGTGCTAGGGGGGGCGGTTGGTACAATGAGCAGTTCTTC. Residues: CSARGGGWYNEQFF.

This rearrangement joins TRBV7-2 to TRBJ1-1; 10 nucleotides line up with TRBD1. Looked up from germline, CDR1 is SGHTA and CDR2 is FQGNSA. The V gene end was trimmed by 5 bases and the J gene end by 2 bases; junction bases not matched to a gene: 11. The CDR3 loop spans 17 amino acids. CDR3 residues: CASSRRDRGDINTEAFF. DNA for the CDR3: TGTGCCAGCAGCCGCCGGGACAGGGGTGATATAAACACTGAAGCTTTCTTT.